This section outlines one TCR beta chain sequence together with its context. Under the authors' procedure: Nucleated cell number was recorded as an estimate derived from reference gene primer amplification. Here immunoSEQ multiplex PCR was the method, and the copy in TCRdb shows in-frame clones only, minus some. The DNA gave D and trimming, while V, J and clone size come from that table. The table records about 200,000 clones, 80% to 90% of them present only once. This sample is drawn from a study of blood T cell repertoires in COVID-19. At the level of the study: Sites in the United States, Italy and Spain provided acute and convalescent COVID-19 samples.

Germline CDR1 is LGHDT and CDR2 is YNNKEL (reference sequence). Trimming left V 3 bases short and J 2 bases short, with 16 bases between. There are 16 residues in the CDR3. The sequence was obtained from a middle-aged man who had recovered from COVID-19. The sequencing input was PBMCs or T cells enriched from blood (not recorded which). The chain carries TRBV3-1 (or the pseudogene TRBV3-2) and TRBJ1-2; unclear D gene. CDR3 coding DNA: TGTGCCAGCAGCCAGGCCCGAGCACGGGAAAACTATGGCTACACCTTC. This codes for CASSQARARENYGYTF.